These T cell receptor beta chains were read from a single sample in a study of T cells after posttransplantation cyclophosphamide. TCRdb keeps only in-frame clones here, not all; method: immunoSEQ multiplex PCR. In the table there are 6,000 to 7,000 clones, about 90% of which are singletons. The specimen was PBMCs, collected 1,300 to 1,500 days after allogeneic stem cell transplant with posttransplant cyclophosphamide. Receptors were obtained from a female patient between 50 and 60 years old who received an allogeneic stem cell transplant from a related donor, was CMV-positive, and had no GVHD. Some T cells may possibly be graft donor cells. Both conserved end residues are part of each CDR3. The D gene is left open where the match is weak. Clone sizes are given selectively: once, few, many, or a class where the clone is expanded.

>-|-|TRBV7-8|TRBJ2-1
CASSLRGQPWGNEQFF
TGTGCCAGCAGCTTACGCGGGCAGCCTTGGGGAAATGAGCAGTTCTTC
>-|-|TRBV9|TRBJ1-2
CASSLWERFGYTF
TGTGCCAGCAGCCTTTGGGAGCGGTTTGGCTACACCTTC
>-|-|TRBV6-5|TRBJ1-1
CASGKNRETEAFF
TGTGCCAGCGGCAAGAACAGGGAGACTGAAGCTTTCTTT
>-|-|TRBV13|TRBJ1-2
CASSRGAGRGYTF
TGTGCCAGCAGCCGCGGCGCCGGCCGAGGCTACACCTTC
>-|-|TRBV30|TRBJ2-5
CAWAGTETQYF
TGTGCCTGGGCGGGAACAGAGACCCAGTACTTC
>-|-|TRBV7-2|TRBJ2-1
CASSLGPGDEQFF
TGTGCCAGCAGCTTAGGTCCGGGGGATGAGCAGTTCTTC
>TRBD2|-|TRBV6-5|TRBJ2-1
CASSRLAGGGVEQFF
TGTGCCAGCAGCAGACTAGCGGGGGGAGGTGTTGAGCAGTTCTTC
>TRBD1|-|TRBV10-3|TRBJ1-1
CAISETGTANTEAFF
TGTGCCATCAGTGAAACCGGGACAGCCAACACTGAAGCTTTCTTT
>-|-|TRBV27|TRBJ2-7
CASRPGGEYYEQYF
TGTGCCAGCAGGCCCGGGGGAGAGTACTACGAGCAGTACTTC
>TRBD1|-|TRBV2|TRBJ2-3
CASSGDRAGTDTQYF
TGTGCCAGCAGCGGGGACAGGGCTGGCACAGATACGCAGTATTTT
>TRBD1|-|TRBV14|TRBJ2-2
CASSHPTGNTITGELFF
TGTGCCAGCAGCCATCCGACAGGGAATACTATCACCGGGGAGCTGTTTTTT
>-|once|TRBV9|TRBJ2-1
CASSLNPRGEQFF
TGTGCCAGCAGCTTAAACCCCCGGGGAGAGCAGTTCTTC
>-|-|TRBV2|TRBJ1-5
CASSGLSFNQPQHF
TGTGCCAGCAGTGGGCTCAGTTTTAATCAGCCCCAGCATTTT
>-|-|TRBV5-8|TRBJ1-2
CASSLEFYSQGGELSGYTF
TGTGCCAGCAGCTTGGAATTTTATAGTCAAGGAGGGGAGCTATCGGGCTACACCTTC
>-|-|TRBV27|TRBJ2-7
CASSYNRHYEQYF
TGTGCCAGCAGTTATAACAGACATTACGAGCAGTACTTC
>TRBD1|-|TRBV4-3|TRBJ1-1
CASSPYDRGVTEAFF
TGCGCCAGCAGCCCTTATGACAGGGGGGTCACTGAAGCTTTCTTT
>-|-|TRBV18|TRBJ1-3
CASSPGAGGDTIYF
TGTGCCAGCTCACCAGGGGCCGGGGGAGACACCATATATTTT
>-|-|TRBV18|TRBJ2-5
CASSPNGDRQTQYF
TGTGCCAGCTCACCAAATGGAGACAGACAGACCCAGTACTTC
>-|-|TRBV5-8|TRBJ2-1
CASSIPGLSKFF
TGTGCCAGCAGCATCCCGGGACTTTCTAAGTTCTTC
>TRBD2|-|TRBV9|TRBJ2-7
CASSEEGLAGSYEQYF
TGTGCCAGCAGCGAGGAGGGACTAGCGGGGAGCTACGAGCAGTACTTC
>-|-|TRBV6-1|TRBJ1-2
CASSEGQASIF
TGTGCCAGCAGTGAAGGACAAGCCAGCATCTTC
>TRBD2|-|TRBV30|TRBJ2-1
CAWNPLAGGPYEQFF
TGTGCCTGGAATCCACTAGCGGGAGGGCCCTATGAGCAGTTCTTC
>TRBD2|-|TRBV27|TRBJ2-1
CASSPLAGGPGNEQFF
TGTGCCAGCAGTCCCCTAGCGGGAGGGCCTGGCAATGAGCAGTTCTTC
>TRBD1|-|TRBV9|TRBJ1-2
CASSEPRGSDYGYTF
TGTGCCAGCAGCGAACCCAGGGGGTCTGACTATGGCTACACCTTC
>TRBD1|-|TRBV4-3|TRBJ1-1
CASSQEGSGQTNTEAFF
TGCGCCAGCAGCCAAGAAGGATCGGGACAGACGAACACTGAAGCTTTCTTT
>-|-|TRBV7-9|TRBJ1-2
CASSSGSSNYGYTF
TGTGCCAGCAGCTCAGGGTCCTCTAACTATGGCTACACCTTC
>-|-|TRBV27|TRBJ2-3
CASSSAPWATQYF
TGTGCCAGCAGTTCCGCCCCGTGGGCTACGCAGTATTTT
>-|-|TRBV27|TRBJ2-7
CASGASAFVSYEQYF
TGTGCCAGCGGGGCCTCGGCATTCGTTAGCTACGAGCAGTACTTC
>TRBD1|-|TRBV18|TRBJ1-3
CASSPPGQGVMDTIYF
TGTGCCAGCTCACCACCGGGACAGGGGGTTATGGACACCATATATTTT
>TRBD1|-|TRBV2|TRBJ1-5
CASRRQGQSNQPQHF
TGTGCCAGCAGGAGACAGGGTCAGAGCAATCAGCCCCAGCATTTT
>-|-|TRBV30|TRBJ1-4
CAWSGSRGANEKLFF
TGTGCCTGGAGTGGCTCGCGGGGAGCTAATGAAAAACTGTTTTTT
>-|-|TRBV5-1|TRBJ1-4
CASSLDKGATNEKLFF
TGCGCCAGCAGCTTGGACAAGGGGGCAACTAATGAAAAACTGTTTTTT
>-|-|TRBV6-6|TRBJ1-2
CASTSTRGNGYTF
TGTGCCAGCACCTCGACCAGGGGAAATGGCTACACCTTC
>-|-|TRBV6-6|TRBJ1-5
CASNYLLGAGNQPQHF
TGTGCCAGCAACTACCTGCTGGGGGCCGGCAATCAGCCCCAGCATTTT
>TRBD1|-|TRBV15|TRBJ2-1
CATRDRQGHYNEQFF
TGTGCCACCAGAGATAGACAGGGACACTACAATGAGCAGTTCTTC
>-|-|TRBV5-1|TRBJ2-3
CASSPGTATDTQYF
TGCGCCAGCAGCCCAGGGACTGCCACAGATACGCAGTATTTT
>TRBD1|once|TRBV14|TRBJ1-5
CASSQSDRRRNYSNQPQHF
TGTGCCAGCAGCCAATCGGACAGGCGTCGGAACTATAGCAATCAGCCCCAGCATTTT
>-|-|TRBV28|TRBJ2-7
CASSLGRGPAGEQYF
TGTGCCAGCAGTTTGGGGCGGGGGCCGGCCGGCGAGCAGTACTTC
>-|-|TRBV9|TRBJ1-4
CASSALGLKEINEKLFF
TGTGCCAGCAGCGCCTTGGGGCTGAAAGAAATTAATGAAAAACTGTTTTTT
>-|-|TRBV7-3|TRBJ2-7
CASSYQANEQYF
TGTGCCAGCAGCTATCAGGCTAACGAGCAGTACTTC
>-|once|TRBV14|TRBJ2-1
CASSQASSYNEQFF
TGTGCCAGCAGCCAAGCGAGCTCCTACAATGAGCAGTTCTTC
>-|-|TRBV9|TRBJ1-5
CASSEGLTSNQPQHF
TGTGCCAGCAGCGAGGGACTGACTAGCAATCAGCCCCAGCATTTT
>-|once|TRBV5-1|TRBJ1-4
CASSPRGREEKLFF
TGCGCCAGCAGCCCCAGGGGTAGGGAAGAAAAACTGTTTTTT
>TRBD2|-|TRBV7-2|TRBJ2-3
CASSLVASGRALTDTQYF
TGTGCCAGCAGCTTAGTGGCTAGCGGGAGGGCCCTCACAGATACGCAGTATTTT
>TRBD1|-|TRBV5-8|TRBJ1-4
CASSWGTTGGNEKLFF
TGTGCCAGCAGCTGGGGAACGACAGGGGGGAATGAAAAACTGTTTTTT